This TCR beta chain emerged from a study of control samples from healthy donors and cancer patients. TCRdb's table, derived via immunoSEQ multiplex PCR, lists solely in-frame clones and lacks some. The sample records 100,000 to 150,000 clones, around nine tenths being singletons. The CDR3 spans 14 residues. Unmatched junction bases numbered 6, after V lost 4 bases and J lost 5 bases. Germline V gives CDR1 SQVTM, CDR2 ANQGSEA. The sequenced sample was blood. This TCR was recovered from a man between 18 and 29 years old in good health. This chain links TRBV29-1 with TRBJ2-7; 12 nucleotides agree with TRBD1. Here the CDR3 reads CSVVPGQGANEQYF. The CDR3 DNA follows: TGCAGCGTTGTTCCGGGACAGGGGGCCAACGAGCAGTACTTC.